Listed below are T cell receptor beta chains from one sample, sequenced in a study of T cells after posttransplantation cyclophosphamide. Sequencing was performed with immunoSEQ multiplex PCR; in TCRdb, only in-frame clones are kept and a portion is missing. The table shows more than 30,000 clones, with around nine tenths occurring only once. Sequenced sample: naive CD4+ T cells sorted from PBMCs. Every receptor here comes from a woman aged 60-75 years in good health, CMV-negative, and a related stem cell transplant donor. CDR3s include the opening cysteine and the closing phenylalanine or tryptophan. Fields, in order: clone size, V gene, J gene, D gene, CDR3 protein, CDR3 DNA. A D gene is named only where the DNA matches it firmly. The size entry is marked missing in some rows and otherwise reads once, few, many or a size class.

.	TRBV28	TRBJ1-2	.	CASSLNGDYGYTF	TGTGCCAGCAGTTTAAACGGGGACTATGGCTACACCTTC
once	TRBV15	TRBJ1-2	.	CATSRAVGGYGYTF	TGTGCCACCAGCAGAGCAGTAGGGGGCTATGGCTACACCTTC
.	TRBV28	TRBJ2-7	TRBD1	CASSFSGQGAGYEQYF	TGTGCCAGCAGTTTCTCAGGACAGGGGGCGGGCTACGAGCAGTACTTC
.	TRBV28	TRBJ1-5	.	CASNLGQKSQPQHF	TGTGCCAGCAACCTCGGACAGAAAAGCCAGCCCCAGCATTTT
.	TRBV19	TRBJ1-2	TRBD1	CASSGDREGSYGYTF	TGTGCCAGTAGTGGGGACAGGGAGGGCTCCTATGGCTACACCTTC
.	TRBV4-2	TRBJ2-5	TRBD2	CASSPRTSGTPETQYF	TGTGCCAGCAGCCCCCGGACTAGCGGGACCCCAGAGACCCAGTACTTC
few	TRBV2	TRBJ1-1	TRBD1	CASSEDRPEAFF	TGTGCCAGCAGTGAGGACAGGCCTGAAGCTTTCTTT
once	TRBV5-1	TRBJ1-1	.	CASSLGGTWDTEAFF	TGCGCCAGCAGCTTGGGCGGGACCTGGGACACTGAAGCTTTCTTT
.	TRBV27	TRBJ1-6	.	CASSRGNSPLHF	TGTGCCAGCAGTAGAGGGAATTCACCCCTCCACTTT
.	TRBV5-4	TRBJ2-7	.	CASSLGRTVSYEQYF	TGTGCCAGCAGCTTGGGGAGGACAGTCTCCTACGAGCAGTACTTC
.	TRBV4-1	TRBJ2-1	TRBD1	CASSQQTGINEQFF	TGCGCCAGCAGCCAGCAGACAGGGATTAATGAGCAGTTCTTC
.	TRBV6-1	TRBJ2-5	TRBD2	CASSKGLAGGQETQYF	TGTGCCAGCAGTAAAGGACTAGCGGGGGGGCAAGAGACCCAGTACTTC
.	TRBV30	TRBJ1-6	.	CAWRLGSSSYNSPLHF	TGTGCCTGGAGATTGGGCAGTAGCTCCTATAATTCACCCCTCCACTTT
.	TRBV7-2	TRBJ2-5	TRBD1	CASSLGTGGGQETQYF	TGTGCCAGCAGCTTAGGGACAGGGGGCGGGCAAGAGACCCAGTACTTC
.	TRBV7-3	TRBJ1-4	TRBD1	CASSPTGWPNEKLFF	TGTGCCAGCAGCCCGACAGGGTGGCCTAATGAAAAACTGTTTTTT
.	TRBV19	TRBJ1-1	TRBD1	CASRGQGRLNTEAFF	TGTGCCAGTAGGGGACAGGGAAGACTTAACACTGAAGCTTTCTTT
.	TRBV19	TRBJ2-7	.	CASSIDTAGSYEQYF	TGTGCCAGTAGTATTGATACCGCCGGCTCCTACGAGCAGTACTTC
.	TRBV29-1	TRBJ2-2	TRBD1	CSVGQGVAGELFF	TGCAGCGTTGGACAGGGGGTAGCCGGGGAGCTGTTTTTT
.	TRBV7-9	TRBJ2-1	TRBD2	CASSRTSGAYNEQFF	TGTGCCAGCAGCCGCACTAGCGGAGCCTACAATGAGCAGTTCTTC
.	TRBV5-1	TRBJ2-2	.	CASSLAAGDGNTGELFF	TGCGCCAGCAGCTTGGCCGCGGGCGACGGGAACACCGGGGAGCTGTTTTTT
.	TRBV11-2	TRBJ2-1	TRBD2	CASRDIAGVFNEQFF	TGTGCCAGCAGGGATATAGCGGGAGTTTTCAATGAGCAGTTCTTC
.	TRBV7-3	TRBJ2-1	.	CASSLNAGTRLGEQFF	TGTGCCAGCAGCTTAAACGCGGGGACCCGCCTGGGTGAGCAGTTCTTC
.	TRBV27	TRBJ2-3	TRBD2	CASSYGTSGVGGTQYF	TGTGCCAGCAGTTACGGGACTAGCGGGGTGGGGGGTACGCAGTATTTT
.	TRBV7-2	TRBJ1-5	.	CASSLVSGFNGSPQHF	TGTGCCAGCAGCTTAGTTTCGGGTTTTAACGGATCGCCCCAGCATTTT
.	TRBV7-8	TRBJ1-4	.	CASSPGGGREKLFF	TGTGCCAGCAGCCCCGGCGGGGGTAGGGAAAAACTGTTTTTT
.	TRBV7-9	TRBJ1-5	.	CASSLSGGPQPQHF	TGTGCCAGCAGCTTATCGGGGGGGCCTCAGCCCCAGCATTTT
.	TRBV23-1	TRBJ1-5	TRBD1	CASSQSGLPGQGGNQPQHF	TGCGCCAGCAGTCAATCCGGGCTACCGGGACAGGGAGGCAATCAGCCCCAGCATTTT
.	TRBV9	TRBJ2-6	TRBD1	CASSVAPGQGSSSGANVLTF	TGTGCCAGCAGCGTAGCCCCCGGACAGGGGTCGAGCTCTGGGGCCAACGTCCTGACTTTC
.	TRBV5-6	TRBJ2-6	.	CASSSTGANVLTF	TGTGCCAGCAGCTCCACTGGGGCCAACGTCCTGACTTTC
once	TRBV7-6	TRBJ2-1	.	CASSLSNSYNEQFF	TGTGCCAGCAGCTTGAGTAACTCCTACAATGAGCAGTTCTTC
few	TRBV9	TRBJ1-4	.	CASSPGSVGEKLFF	TGTGCCAGCAGCCCGGGGTCGGTCGGGGAAAAACTGTTTTTT
.	TRBV5-1	TRBJ2-5	.	CASSFGVINQETQYF	TGCGCCAGCAGCTTCGGGGTGATAAACCAAGAGACCCAGTACTTC
.	TRBV18	TRBJ1-1	TRBD1	CASSLDRVGYGTEAFF	TGTGCCAGCTCTCTTGACAGGGTGGGCTACGGCACTGAAGCTTTCTTT
.	TRBV27	TRBJ1-5	TRBD1	CASSPTGEGFYSNQPQHF	TGTGCCAGCAGTCCCACAGGGGAAGGGTTCTATAGCAATCAGCCCCAGCATTTT
.	TRBV28	TRBJ1-5	.	CASGMGQFNQPQHF	TGTGCCAGCGGGATGGGGCAGTTCAATCAGCCCCAGCATTTT
few	TRBV27	TRBJ1-1	.	CASSLYPGLNTEAFF	TGTGCCAGCAGTTTATATCCGGGATTGAACACTGAAGCTTTCTTT
.	TRBV11-2	TRBJ2-1	TRBD2	CASSGVSGRSYNEQFF	TGTGCCAGCAGCGGGGTTAGCGGGAGATCCTACAATGAGCAGTTCTTC
.	TRBV29-1	TRBJ2-3	TRBD1	CSTRGQGTDTQYF	TGCAGCACAAGGGGACAGGGTACAGATACGCAGTATTTT
.	TRBV9	TRBJ2-1	TRBD2	CASSVSGGGTIPNEQFF	TGTGCCAGCAGCGTATCTGGGGGGGGGACTATTCCGAATGAGCAGTTCTTC
.	TRBV7-9	TRBJ2-6	TRBD1	CASRMDRGQTSGANVLTF	TGTGCCAGCAGAATGGACAGGGGGCAAACCTCTGGGGCCAACGTCCTGACTTTC
once	TRBV9	TRBJ2-4	TRBD2	CASSVEAGGGKNIQYF	TGTGCCAGCAGCGTAGAAGCGGGAGGCGGCAAAAACATTCAGTACTTC
.	TRBV30	TRBJ1-2	.	CAWSAGTPYGYTF	TGTGCCTGGAGTGCCGGGACACCTTATGGCTACACCTTC
.	TRBV28	TRBJ2-7	TRBD2	CASRRQGGPYEQYF	TGTGCCAGCAGGCGGCAGGGAGGGCCCTACGAGCAGTACTTC
once	TRBV4-3	TRBJ2-1	.	CASSQGLTGWSNEQFF	TGCGCCAGCAGCCAAGGATTGACAGGTTGGTCCAATGAGCAGTTCTTC
.	TRBV5-1	TRBJ2-2	TRBD2	CASSYNGLDSNTGELFF	TGCGCCAGCAGCTATAACGGACTAGACTCTAACACCGGGGAGCTGTTTTTT